The TCR beta chain described here comes from a study of STAT5B mutations in CD4+ large granular lymphocyte leukemia. Study information: The CDR3 'QG' motif was associated with a particular HLA allele among healthy donors.

The table came from immunoSEQ multiplex PCR; TCRdb's copy has only in-frame clones and leaves some out. The sample shows 30,000 to 35,000 clones, 55% to 80% of them seen only once. CDR1 and CDR2 from the germline V gene are SNHLY and FYNNEI. This CDR3 contains 15 residues. V trimming: 11 bases; J trimming: 4 bases; junction bases outside the gene matches: 11. The genes are TRBV2 and TRBJ2-2; 9 bases match TRBD2. This TCR was recovered from a human donor in good health. The source material was CD4+ T cells from blood buffy coats. The CDR3 protein is CASLRASGVTGELFF. The CDR3, as DNA: TGTGCCTCCCTTCGCGCTAGCGGGGTCACCGGGGAGCTGTTTTTT. Full variable domain (outside the CDR3, taken from reference TRBV2 and TRBJ2-2): EPEVTQTPSHQVTQMGQEVILRCVPISNHLYFYWYRQILGQKVEFLVSFYNNEISEKSEIFDDQFSVERPDGSNFTLKIRSTKLEDSAMYFCASLRASGVTGELFFGEGSRLTVL.